These 28 T cell receptor beta chains were sequenced from one sample in a study of blood T cell repertoires in COVID-19. Libraries were prepared by immunoSEQ multiplex PCR; TCRdb keeps only in-frame clonotypes and omits some of them. The sample includes some 200,000 clones, around 81% of them seen just once. Sample: PBMCs or T cells enriched from blood (not recorded which). These receptors all stem from a woman aged 45 to 65 with acute COVID-19.

This chain joins TRBV11-2 and TRBJ2-1; tentatively, D is TRBD1 (5 bases). Looked up from germline, CDR1 is SGHAT and CDR2 is FQNNGV. This CDR3 has 14 residues. V was pared by 5 bases and J by 5 bases, with 13 bases between. The CDR3 DNA is TGTGCCAGCAGCCCCCAGGGCTCAAACAATGAGCAGTTCTTC. Translated, it gives CASSPQGSNNEQFF.

The chain employs TRBV14 and TRBJ2-1; the D gene is possibly TRBD1 (6 bases). Germline values: CDR1 SGHDN, CDR2 FVKESK. The CDR3 extends over 18 amino acids. The V end was cut by 4 bases, the J end by 0 bases, with 19 bases between. The CDR3 nucleotides are TGTGCCAGCAGCCGACCTAAAGGCGGCAGGGGCTCCTACAATGAGCAGTTCTTC. This sequence encodes CASSRPKGGRGSYNEQFF.

This chain connects TRBV28 to TRBJ2-7, with a possible D match to TRBD2 (6 bases). V was clipped by 4 bases and J by 4 bases, with 17 bases between them. CDR1 MDHEN and CDR2 SYDVKM come from the germline V gene. The CDR3 consists of 15 residues. CDR3 coding DNA: TGTGCCAGCAGTTCGGGGGACGGGGTGGGGTACGAGCAGTACTTC. Translation gives CASSSGDGVGYEQYF.

The chain combines TRBV6-5 with TRBJ2-1, with 7 bases matching TRBD1. This CDR3 has 15 amino acids. Germline loops: CDR1 MNHEY, CDR2 SVGAGI. V gave up 5 bases and J gave up 2 bases; unmatched junction bases: 6. As DNA, the CDR3 is TGTGCCAGCAGTCCCGGGACAGCTACCTACAATGAGCAGTTCTTC. This gives the protein CASSPGTATYNEQFF.

The chain carries TRBV7-9 and TRBJ2-1, with D possibly matching TRBD1 (5 bases). This CDR3 is 13 amino acids long. The ends were cut back, 0 bases at V and 14 bases at J, with 14 bases in the middle. Germline V CDR1 and CDR2: SEHNR, FQNEAQ (reference sequence). As DNA, the CDR3 is TGTGCCAGCAGCTTAGCGCGAACAGGAGTTGAGTTCTTC. It yields the protein CASSLARTGVEFF.

The genes are TRBV12-3 or TRBV12-4 and TRBJ2-7; no firm D call. CDR3 length: 11 amino acids. Trimming pared 6 bases from V and 2 bases from J, leaving 5 bases between. The CDR3 here is CASRFTYEQYF. The CDR3 DNA reads as TGTGCCAGCAGATTTACCTACGAGCAGTACTTC.

The chain links TRBV19 to TRBJ2-1; D uncertain. There are 18 residues in the CDR3. V gave up 0 bases and J gave up 0 bases, with 15 bases separating them. Looked up from germline, CDR1 is LNHDA and CDR2 is SQIVND (reference sequence). In nucleotides, the CDR3 is TGTGCCAGTAGTATAGATAGAATGGCTTCGGGCTCCTACAATGAGCAGTTCTTC. Translated: CASSIDRMASGSYNEQFF.

This clone appeared a single time. The rearrangement joins TRBV7-2 to TRBJ2-7; D possibly corresponds to TRBD2 (5 bases). The CDR3 covers 15 residues. CDR1 and CDR2 from the germline V gene are SGHTA and FQGNSA. The V end was cut by 6 bases, the J end by 5 bases, with 20 bases between. The CDR3 region is CASSQVATAGNEQYF. Written as DNA, the CDR3 is TGTGCCAGCAGTCAAGTGGCCACCGCCGGGAACGAGCAGTACTTC.

This chain links TRBV28 with TRBJ1-1, with TRBD1 matching over 9 bases. The germline gives CDR1 MDHEN, CDR2 SYDVKM. The ends lost 7 bases at V and 8 bases at J; junction bases unmatched: 8. The CDR3 is made up of 13 amino acids. The CDR3 nucleotides are TGTGCCAGCATCATGGGGGGACAGGGAGAAGCTTTCTTT. Its protein is CASIMGGQGEAFF.

V usage is TRBV7-2 and J usage is TRBJ2-7; unclear D gene. From germline, CDR1 is SGHTA and CDR2 FQGNSA. CDR3 size: 14 residues. Trimming stripped 4 bases from V and 0 bases from J, with 10 bases between. The CDR3 nucleotides are TGTGCCAGCAGCTACACAGTGTTCTCCTACGAGCAGTACTTC. This encodes CASSYTVFSYEQYF.

V gene TRBV28 combines with J gene TRBJ2-7; 9 nucleotides agree with TRBD2. Per germline, CDR1 MDHEN and CDR2 SYDVKM. The junction had 4 bases not matched to a gene; V was cut back by 3 bases and J by 4 bases. CDR3 length equals 14 residues. The CDR3 DNA follows: TGTGCCAGCAGTTTTAGCGGGAGTAGGTACGAGCAGTACTTC. Translation: CASSFSGSRYEQYF.

The genes are TRBV23-1 and TRBJ1-4, with TRBD1 as a possible D gene (5 bases). TRBV23-1 is labeled an ORF, and its function is uncertain. This CDR3 region has 14 residues. V was trimmed by 0 bases and J by 12 bases, leaving 14 bases between them. The CDR3: CASSQSGGYGQLFF. CDR3 nucleotides: TGCGCCAGCAGTCAATCGGGGGGGTATGGGCAACTGTTTTTT.

The J gene is TRBJ2-7, the V gene TRBV5-1; D gene uncertain. This CDR3 has 15 residues. V gave up 4 bases and J gave up 3 bases, with 17 bases separating them. The germline gives CDR1 SGHRS, CDR2 YFSETQ. CDR3 residues: CASSQSSGSLYEQYF. The CDR3 nucleotides are TGCGCCAGCAGCCAATCCTCCGGGTCACTCTACGAGCAGTACTTC.

This rearrangement joins TRBV28 to TRBJ1-4; 8 bases fit TRBD1. The CDR3 is 14 residues long. Germline V CDR1 and CDR2: MDHEN, SYDVKM. The V gene end was trimmed by 7 bases and the J gene end by 8 bases; junction bases not matched to a gene: 9. CDR3 loop: CASTVGQGYEKLFF. The CDR3 DNA sequence: TGTGCCAGCACCGTCGGACAGGGTTACGAAAAACTGTTTTTT.

The V and J genes are TRBV7-8 and TRBJ1-5; 12 bases line up with TRBD1. Germline V gene data show CDR1 as SGHVS and CDR2 as FQNEAQ. J lost 4 bases, V lost 5 bases, and 15 bases had no gene match. This CDR3 region has 19 residues. CDR3 loop: CASSDTNPGQGAENQPQHF. Here the CDR3 DNA reads TGTGCCAGCAGCGACACAAACCCGGGACAGGGGGCTGAAAATCAGCCCCAGCATTTT.

The rearrangement uses TRBV7-9 and TRBJ2-1; D not certain. With 2 bases removed from V and 4 bases from J, the gap between germline ends came to 3 bases. The CDR3 loop spans 12 amino acids. Germline CDR1 SEHNR, CDR2 FQNEAQ (reference sequence). The CDR3, as DNA: TGTGCCAGCAGCTTACAATACAATGAGCAGTTCTTC. Its protein product is CASSLQYNEQFF.

The chain recombines TRBV6-5 with TRBJ1-1, with a tentative D call TRBD1 (6 bases). CDR1 is MNHEY, CDR2 SVGAGI, per germline. The CDR3 consists of 12 residues. Trimming took off 8 bases at V and 1 base at J, with 8 bases between the two ends. CDR3 amino acids: CASLQGNTEAFF. For the CDR3, the DNA is TGTGCCAGCCTACAGGGGAACACTGAAGCTTTCTTT.

This sequence joins TRBV28 and TRBJ2-3; TRBD2 matches at 7 bases. Trimming removed 1 base from V and 5 bases from J; junction bases left unmatched: 3. This CDR3 has 14 amino acids. CDR1 and CDR2 (germline): MDHEN, SYDVKM. The CDR3 bases are TGTGCCAGCAGTTTATCCGGGGGGTTAGATACGCAGTATTTT. This translates into CASSLSGGLDTQYF.

The chain recombines TRBV7-6 with TRBJ2-2; 10 bases are a match to TRBD2. V lost 5 bases and J lost 4; bases outside the gene matches: 7. The V gene's germline CDR1 is SGHVS and CDR2 FNYEAQ. The CDR3 has 16 amino acids. The chain's CDR3 is CASSPELAGITGELFF. In DNA form, the CDR3 reads TGTGCCAGCAGCCCGGAACTAGCGGGAATCACCGGGGAGCTGTTTTTT.

This chain links TRBV12-3 or TRBV12-4 with TRBJ2-5, with 8 positions matching TRBD1. With V trimmed by 6 bases and J by 8 bases, 5 bases remained unmatched. The CDR3 consists of 12 residues. The CDR3 is CASRTGGFTQYF. The CDR3 coding sequence is TGTGCCAGCAGAACAGGGGGATTTACCCAGTACTTC.

The rearrangement joins TRBV10-3 to TRBJ2-5; perhaps TRBD1 as D (6 bases). V was shortened by 6 bases and J by 3 bases, with 14 bases between the two germline ends. Germline assignment: CDR1 ENHRY and CDR2 SYGVKD. The length of the CDR3 is 14 residues. The DNA of the CDR3 is TGTGCCATCAGGAACAGGGTAGCCGAAGAGACCCAGTACTTC. Protein product: CAIRNRVAEETQYF.

A single count supports this clone. V usage is TRBV14 and J usage is TRBJ1-1; D perhaps matches TRBD1 (5 bases). V lost 1 base and J 5 bases, leaving 8 bases between the germline ends. The CDR3 length is 13 residues. Per the germline V gene, CDR1 is SGHDN and CDR2 is FVKESK. The CDR3 DNA follows: TGTGCCAGCAGCCAAGTTCCAGGGACTGAAGCTTTCTTT. This translates into CASSQVPGTEAFF.

The gene calls are TRBV6-6 and TRBJ1-2; 10 nucleotides align to TRBD1. The length of the CDR3 is 15 residues. The germline V gene encodes CDR1 MNHNY and CDR2 SVGAGI (reference sequence). With V trimmed by 6 bases and J by 4 bases, 8 bases remained unmatched. The CDR3 loop reads CASRTADRGGYGYTF. The CDR3 DNA reads as TGTGCCAGCAGAACCGCGGACAGGGGGGGCTATGGCTACACCTTC.

Comment on this clone: At one boundary the junction diverges from the germline segment, which might be a read error. The chain is built from TRBV25-1 and TRBJ1-4, with 7 bases matching TRBD1. Germline CDR1 and CDR2: MGHDK and SYGVNS. This CDR3 spans 17 amino acids. The CDR3 here is CASSDTGTVATNEKLFF. In nucleotides, the CDR3 is TGTGCCAGCAGTGATACCGGGACAGTTGCAACCAATGAAAAACTGTTTTTT.

The chain employs TRBV28 and TRBJ2-5, with D maybe TRBD1 (7 bases). V was trimmed by 6 bases and J by 10 bases, leaving 24 bases between them. Germline V gene data show CDR1 as MDHEN and CDR2 as SYDVKM. The length of the CDR3 is 15 residues. In DNA, the CDR3 is TGTGCCAGCAGGGCGGGGCGGATCACACCAGGGGGCCAGTACTTC. This sequence encodes CASRAGRITPGGQYF. The full variable domain, rest sourced from reference TRBV28 and TRBJ2-5, is DVKVTQSSRYLVKRTGEKVFLECVQDMDHENMFWYRQDPGLGLRLIYFSYDVKMKEKGDIPEGYSVSREKKERFSLILESASTNQTSMYLCASRAGRITPGGQYFGPGTRLLVL.

The chain links TRBV28 to TRBJ2-7; TRBD1 matches 11 bases. This CDR3 has 15 residues. Trimming cost V 6 bases and J 0 bases; bases outside gene matches: 4. Germline-derived CDR1 and CDR2 are MDHEN and SYDVKM. The DNA of the CDR3 is TGTGCCAGCAGACTAGGGACAGGGGGCTCCTACGAGCAGTACTTC. This translates into CASRLGTGGSYEQYF.

V is TRBV6-2 or TRBV6-3 and J is TRBJ2-1; D is perhaps TRBD1 (6 bases). Germline-derived CDR1 and CDR2 are MNHEY and SVGEGT. The CDR3 covers 12 residues. V lost 5 bases and J 9 bases, leaving 11 bases between the germline ends. The DNA of the CDR3 is TGTGCCAGCAGTAAAGGACAGACTGAGCAGTTCTTC. Amino acids: CASSKGQTEQFF.

V gene TRBV4-1 combines with J gene TRBJ1-2; unclear D gene. CDR3 length: 14 residues. Germline assignment: CDR1 MGHRA and CDR2 YSYEKL. Trimming cost V 0 bases and J 6 bases, with 11 bases left between them. The CDR3 sequence is CASSQDFVANGYTF. Here the CDR3 DNA reads TGCGCCAGCAGCCAAGATTTCGTAGCGAATGGCTACACCTTC.